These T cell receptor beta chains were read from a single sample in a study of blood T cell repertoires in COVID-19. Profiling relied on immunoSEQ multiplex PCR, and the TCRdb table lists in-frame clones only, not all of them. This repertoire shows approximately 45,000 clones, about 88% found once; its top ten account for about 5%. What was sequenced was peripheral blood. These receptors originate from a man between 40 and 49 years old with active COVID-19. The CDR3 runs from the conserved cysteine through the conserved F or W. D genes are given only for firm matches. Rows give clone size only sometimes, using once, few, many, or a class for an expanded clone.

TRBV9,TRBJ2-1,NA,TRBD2,TGTGCCAGCAGCGTAGCGGGACCAGCGGGAGCCAACAATGAGCAGTTCTTC,CASSVAGPAGANNEQFF
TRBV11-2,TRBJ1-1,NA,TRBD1,TGTGCCAGCAGGCATTGGACAGGGGATTACACTGAAGCTTTCTTT,CASRHWTGDYTEAFF
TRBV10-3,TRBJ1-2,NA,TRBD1,TGTGCCATCAGGAGGACAGGGGGGGACTATGGCTACACCTTC,CAIRRTGGDYGYTF
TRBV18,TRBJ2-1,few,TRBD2,TGTGCCAGCTCAACTAGCGGCATATACAATGAGCAGTTCTTC,CASSTSGIYNEQFF
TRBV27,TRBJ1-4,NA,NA,TGTGCCAGCAAGCATTCGGAGGCAACTAATGAAAAACTGTTTTTT,CASKHSEATNEKLFF
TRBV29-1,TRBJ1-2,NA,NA,TGCAGCGTTGAACCGACAGCCGCTAACTATGGCTACACCTTC,CSVEPTAANYGYTF
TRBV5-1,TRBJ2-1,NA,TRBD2,TGCGCCAGCAGCGGCCTAGCGGGAGCCACCCCCTACAATGAGCAGTTCTTC,CASSGLAGATPYNEQFF
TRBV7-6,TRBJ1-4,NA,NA,TGCGCCAGCAGCCCCATAGCCAGTAATGAAAAACTGTTTTTT,CASSPIASNEKLFF
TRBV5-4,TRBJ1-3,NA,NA,TGTGCCAGCAGCTTTACGGCGGGAGGAAACACCATATATTTT,CASSFTAGGNTIYF
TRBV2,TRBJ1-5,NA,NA,TGTGCCAGCAGTGATTGGGGGGGACCCCAGCATTTT,CASSDWGGPQHF
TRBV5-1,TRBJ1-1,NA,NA,TGCGCCAGCAGCTATCTCTCTACAGGGATGAACACTGAAGCTTTCTTT,CASSYLSTGMNTEAFF
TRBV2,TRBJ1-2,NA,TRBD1,TGTGCCAGCCCCAAATACCAAGACAGGGCTGGCTATGGCTACACCTTC,CASPKYQDRAGYGYTF
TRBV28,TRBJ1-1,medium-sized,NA,TGTGCCAGCAGTTCTCAGACAGTGTGGAACACTGAAGCTTTCTTT,CASSSQTVWNTEAFF
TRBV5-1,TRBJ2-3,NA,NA,TGCGCCAGCAGCCTCCGGGACTTTCACACAGATACGCAGTATTTT,CASSLRDFHTDTQYF
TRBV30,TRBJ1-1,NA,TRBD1,TGTGCCTGGAGTAGGGAGACAGGGGTGGCTGAAGCTTTCTTT,CAWSRETGVAEAFF
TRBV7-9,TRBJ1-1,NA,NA,TGTGCCAGCAGCGCCCTGGAGGCCACTGAAGCTTTCTTT,CASSALEATEAFF
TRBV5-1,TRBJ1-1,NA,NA,TGCGCCAGCAGCTTGGACGGTTTCATGAACACTGAAGCTTTCTTT,CASSLDGFMNTEAFF
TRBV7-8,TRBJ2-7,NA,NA,TGTGCCAGCAGCTTAGCGGGTGGGGCGGATAAGTGGTACGAGCAGTACTTC,CASSLAGGADKWYEQYF
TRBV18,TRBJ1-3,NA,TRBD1,TGTGCCAGCTCACCGTTCGGGACAGGGCCCTCTGGAAACACCATATATTTT,CASSPFGTGPSGNTIYF
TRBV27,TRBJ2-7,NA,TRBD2,TGTGCCAGCAGTTTCGCGGGAGGGTCATACGAGCAGTACTTC,CASSFAGGSYEQYF
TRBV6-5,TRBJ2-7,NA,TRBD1,TGTGCCAGCAACCCGGGACAGGGATGGCACGAGCAGTACTTC,CASNPGQGWHEQYF
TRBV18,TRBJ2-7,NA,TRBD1,TGTGCCAGCTCACCTTCTTGGGACAGGGGTACTTACGAGCAGTACTTC,CASSPSWDRGTYEQYF
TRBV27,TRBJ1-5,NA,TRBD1,TGTGCCAGCAGTTGGGGACAGGGAGATCAGCCCCAGCATTTT,CASSWGQGDQPQHF
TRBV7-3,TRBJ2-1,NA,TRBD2,TGTGCCAGCAGCCCAAAGCGGGAGCGGTACAATGAGCAGTTCTTC,CASSPKRERYNEQFF
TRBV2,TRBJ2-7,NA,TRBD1,TGTGCCAGCAGTGAAGAACGCATCCGGGACAGGGGTTTCGAGCAGTACTTC,CASSEERIRDRGFEQYF
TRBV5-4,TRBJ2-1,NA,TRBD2,TGTGCCAGCAGCTCGGGGCTAGCGGGAAATGAGCAGTTCTTC,CASSSGLAGNEQFF
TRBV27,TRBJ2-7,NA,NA,TGTGCCAGCAGTTTCCGAGGTGGATACTACGAGCAGTACTTC,CASSFRGGYYEQYF
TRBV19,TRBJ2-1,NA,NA,TGTGCCAGTTATAGCGCTGTCATCAATGAGCAGTTCTTC,CASYSAVINEQFF
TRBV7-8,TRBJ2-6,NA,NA,TGTGCCAGCAGCTTGTTCGGGAGAGCATCTGGGGCCAACGTCCTGACTTTC,CASSLFGRASGANVLTF
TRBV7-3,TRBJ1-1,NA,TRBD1,TGTGCCAGCAGCTTAGAGGGGGCTGAGAACACTGAAGCTTTCTTT,CASSLEGAENTEAFF
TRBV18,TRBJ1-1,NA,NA,TGTGCCAGCTCACCAGGCGAGTGGGCCACTGAAGCTTTCTTT,CASSPGEWATEAFF
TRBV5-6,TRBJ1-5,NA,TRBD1,TGTGCCAGCAGCTATGGGACAGGGACCAATCAGCCCCAGCATTTT,CASSYGTGTNQPQHF
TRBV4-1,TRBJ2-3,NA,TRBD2,TGCGCCAGCAGCCAAGAGACTAGCGGGAGATCAGCAGATACGCAGTATTTT,CASSQETSGRSADTQYF
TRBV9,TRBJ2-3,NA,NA,TGTGCCAGCAGCTCCCTCCCCGGCTCGACTGAACCAGATACGCAGTATTTT,CASSSLPGSTEPDTQYF
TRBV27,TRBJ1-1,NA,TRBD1,TGTGCCAGCAGTTGCCTAGGGACAGGGAGGAACACTGAAGCTTTCTTT,CASSCLGTGRNTEAFF
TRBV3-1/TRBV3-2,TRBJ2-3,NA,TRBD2,TGTGCCAGCAGCCAAGCCACTAGCGGGGGAACAGATACGCAGTATTTT,CASSQATSGGTDTQYF
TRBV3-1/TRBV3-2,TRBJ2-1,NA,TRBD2,TGTGCCAGCAACCTGGGGGCTAGCGGGGGTTACAATGAGCAGTTCTTC,CASNLGASGGYNEQFF
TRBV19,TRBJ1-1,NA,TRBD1,TGTGCCAGCGGGACAGGGGGTTTGAACACTGAAGCTTTCTTT,CASGTGGLNTEAFF
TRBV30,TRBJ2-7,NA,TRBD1,TGTGCCTGGAGCCTTTATATGGACAGGGGTGACGAGCAGTACTTC,CAWSLYMDRGDEQYF
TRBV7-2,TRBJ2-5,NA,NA,TGTGCCAGCAGCTTTTGGGCCGGTGAGACCCAGTACTTC,CASSFWAGETQYF